The next 5 T cell receptor beta chains were all read from a single sample in a study of cytomegalovirus exposure and HLA in healthy donors. It was with 60 Vbeta and 13 Jbeta primers that the PCR ran. Data came from immunoSEQ multiplex PCR; TCRdb stores just in-frame clones and leaves some out. The sample includes about 210,000 clones, 86% of them seen just once. Source material: PBMCs. These receptors were collected from a woman aged 25 to 39 in good health and CMV-seronegative.

In regard to this clone: This sample includes further DNA sequences coding for the same CDR3. The chain is built from TRBV28 and TRBJ1-1, with TRBD1 matching 7 bases. Germline V gene lookup returns CDR1 MDHEN and CDR2 SYDVKM. The junction had 4 bases not matched to a gene; V was cut back by 8 bases and J by 7 bases. The CDR3 loop spans 11 amino acids. CDR3 residues: CASRGGSEAFF. The CDR3 DNA is TGTGCCAGCCGAGGGGGCAGTGAAGCTTTCTTT.

This clone was picked up a small number of times. The genes are TRBV6-5 and TRBJ2-5, with 13 bases identical to TRBD2. CDR1 is MNHEY, CDR2 SVGAGI, per germline. This CDR3 comprises 15 residues. V lost 10 bases to trimming and J lost 4 bases; unmatched junction nucleotides: 9. CDR3 nucleotides: TGTGCCACCCTATCTGGACTAGCGGGAGTAGAGACCCAGTACTTC. Amino acids: CATLSGLAGVETQYF.

The chain carries TRBV6-1 and TRBJ2-1, with TRBD1 identical over 7 bases. This CDR3 has 14 residues. Losses at the gene ends were 8 bases for V and 0 bases for J; bases not matched to a gene: 4. The germline gives CDR1 MNHNS, CDR2 SASEGT. CDR3 DNA: TGTGCCAGCCACAGGGGCCACTCCTACAATGAGCAGTTCTTC. Translated, it gives CASHRGHSYNEQFF.

V is TRBV7-8 and J is TRBJ1-2; D is possibly TRBD1 (5 bases). Germline values: CDR1 SGHVS, CDR2 FQNEAQ. V lost 0 bases and J 6 bases, leaving 8 bases between the germline ends. The CDR3 covers 13 residues. The CDR3 region is CASSLARANGYTF. CDR3 DNA sequence: TGTGCCAGCAGCTTAGCCAGGGCCAATGGCTACACCTTC.

This clone was counted once. V and J are TRBV10-1 and TRBJ1-2; D not certain. Germline V gene sequence: CDR1 WNHNN, CDR2 SYGVQD (reference sequence). The CDR3 spans 12 residues. Trimming pared 6 bases from V and 4 bases from J, leaving 9 bases between. CDR3 protein: CASSDGGYGYTF. CDR3 in DNA: TGCGCCAGCAGCGACGGAGGCTATGGCTACACCTTC.